Each of the 31 T cell receptor beta chains below was sequenced from the same sample in a study of beta chain features in type 1 diabetes. Investigators reverse transcribed all isolated RNA, so they sequenced expressed TCRB transcripts. Produced via immunoSEQ multiplex PCR; TCRdb's table is partial and in-frame only. The profile shows fewer than 350,000 clones, around 7.3% of them singletons. The sequencing input was central memory CD4+ T cells from blood. All receptors derive from a woman aged 18 to 35 in good health.

The J gene is TRBJ1-6, the V gene TRBV28; 7 bases agree with TRBD1. The CDR3 is made up of 14 amino acids. Germline V gives CDR1 MDHEN, CDR2 SYDVKM. Trimming at V came to 7 bases and at J to 10 bases, leaving 10 bases not matched to a gene. In nucleotides, the CDR3 is TGTGCCAGCACTCCGACAGGGTTGGACTCACCCCTCCACTTT. Translated, it gives CASTPTGLDSPLHF.

V is TRBV2 and J is TRBJ2-5; 10 bases match TRBD1. V dropped 7 bases and J dropped 3; count of bases not matched to a gene: 5. Germline lookup yields CDR1 SNHLY and CDR2 FYNNEI. The CDR3 spans 14 residues. The CDR3 is CASKSGTGEETQYF. CDR3 in DNA: TGTGCCAGCAAATCCGGGACAGGGGAAGAGACCCAGTACTTC.

This clone came up a few times. The chain is built from TRBV6-5 and TRBJ2-1, with 8 bases identical to TRBD2. With V trimmed by 11 bases and J by 8 bases, 8 bases remained unmatched. The germline V gene has CDR1 MNHEY and CDR2 SVGAGI. The CDR3 loop spans 12 amino acids. CDR3 in DNA: TGTGCCGTACGGACTAGCTGGGATGAGCAGTTCTTC. Residues: CAVRTSWDEQFF.

This clone was seen ten or more times. V usage is TRBV5-4 and J usage is TRBJ2-6; D is unresolved. Germline CDR1 reads SGHNT; CDR2 reads YYREEE (reference sequence). Trimming removed 0 bases at V and 2 bases at J, with 12 bases between. The CDR3 contains 17 residues. CDR3 DNA sequence: TGTGCCAGCAGCTTGGAATCGGCCGTCACTGGGGCCAACGTCCTGACTTTC. Its translation is CASSLESAVTGANVLTF.

This chain links TRBV7-3 with TRBJ1-1, with D perhaps TRBD1 (6 bases). Germline CDR1 is SGHTA and CDR2 is FQGTGA. The length of the CDR3 is 13 residues. With 0 bases removed from V and 9 bases from J, the gap between germline ends came to 11 bases. The CDR3 loop reads CASSLTPGEKAFF. The DNA for the CDR3 is TGTGCCAGCAGCTTAACGCCAGGGGAGAAAGCTTTCTTT.

This CDR3 reads CASSQQLDEQYV. The CDR3 DNA sequence: TGTGCCAGCAGCCAGCAACTTGACGAGCAGTACGTC. The rearrangement uses TRBV28 and TRBJ2-7; the D is unclear. CDR3 length: 12 amino acids. V lost 6 bases to trimming and J lost 5 bases, with 11 bases between them. The germline V gene encodes CDR1 MDHEN and CDR2 SYDVKM.

In this sample, this clone turned up a few times. The chain uses TRBV5-4 and TRBJ2-3; 7 bases agree with TRBD1. Germline V CDR1 and CDR2: SGHNT, YYREEE (reference sequence). The CDR3 totals 14 residues. V was clipped by 8 bases and J by 2 bases; unmatched bases: 8. CDR3 DNA sequence: TGTGCCAGTAACCGGGACAGCTTCACAGATACGCAGTATTTT. Its translation: CASNRDSFTDTQYF.

This clone was seen repeatedly, ten times or more. The chain carries TRBV6-1 and TRBJ2-5; possible D gene TRBD2, 6 bases. Germline V gene lookup returns CDR1 MNHNS and CDR2 SASEGT. The CDR3 length is 13 residues. Trimming cost V 6 bases and J 4 bases, with 12 bases left between them. The CDR3 DNA reads as TGTGCCAGCAGCCGGGGGTTCCTAGAGACCCAGTACTTC. It is translated as CASSRGFLETQYF.

Only a few counts were recorded for this clone. Relative to the germline gene, one junction end is altered; a read error may explain this. As DNA, the CDR3 is TGTGCTAGCAGCACCGCGTCCGGGACAACGAACACCGGGGAGCTGTTTTTT. Amino acids: CASSTASGTTNTGELFF. The chain is built from TRBV7-7 and TRBJ2-2, with D possibly matching TRBD1 (6 bases). CDR1 is SSHAT, CDR2 FNYEAQ, per germline (reference sequence). The CDR3 is made up of 17 amino acids.

This clone has only a few counts. V and J are TRBV6-5 and TRBJ1-2, with TRBD1 as a possible D gene (6 bases). CDR3 length: 13 amino acids. The V end was cut by 1 base, the J end by 7 bases, with 10 bases between. Looked up from germline, CDR1 is MNHEY and CDR2 is SVGAGI. The CDR3 protein is CASSYLGGSGYTF. Written as DNA, the CDR3 is TGTGCCAGCAGTTACTTGGGGGGCTCTGGCTACACCTTC.

This clone was counted only a few times. The V gene is TRBV5-1, the J gene TRBJ1-4, with D hard to call. Per germline, CDR1 SGHRS and CDR2 YFSETQ. The CDR3 loop spans 15 amino acids. Trimming shortened V by 0 bases and J by 7 bases, and 13 bases separated the two germline ends. The CDR3, as DNA: TGCGCCAGCAGCTTGGCTCTGGATTGGGGTGAAAAACTGTTTTTT. It encodes CASSLALDWGEKLFF. The whole variable domain, remainder taken from reference TRBV5-1 and TRBJ1-4, is KAGVTQTPRYLIKTRGQQVTLSCSPISGHRSVSWYQQTPGQGLQFLFEYFSETQRNKGNFPGRFSGRQFSNSRSEMNVSTLELGDSALYLCASSLALDWGEKLFFGSGTQLSVL.

J is TRBJ2-3 and V is TRBV4-2, with D uncertain. The V end lost 1 base, the J end lost 6 bases, and 11 bases lay between the germline ends. Germline lookup yields CDR1 LGHNA and CDR2 YNFKEQ. The CDR3 contains 14 residues. CDR3 sequence (DNA): TGTGCCAGCAGCCAAGCTCGAGGTCTGGATACGCAGTATTTT. This sequence encodes CASSQARGLDTQYF.

CDR3 in amino acids: CSARLAGADTQYF. CDR3 DNA: TGCAGCGCCCGCCTAGCGGGAGCAGATACGCAGTATTTT. The gene calls are TRBV29-1 and TRBJ2-3; TRBD2 agrees at 10 bases. V lost 7 bases to trimming and J lost 4 bases; unmatched junction nucleotides: 5. Germline CDR1 is SQVTM and CDR2 is ANQGSEA. There are 13 residues in the CDR3.

This chain uses TRBV5-4 with TRBJ1-6, with TRBD1 as a possible D gene (6 bases). Between the trimmed V and J ends, which lost 4 bases and 8 bases, there was a span of 16 bases. CDR1 and CDR2 from the germline V gene are SGHNT and YYREEE (reference sequence). The CDR3 has 15 residues. CDR3 nucleotide sequence: TGTGCCAGCAGCATGGACAGTCCGAGGCATTCACCCCTCCACTTT. This gives the protein CASSMDSPRHSPLHF.

J is TRBJ1-3 and V is TRBV7-2; TRBD1 might be the D (5 bases). In germline, CDR1 is SGHTA, CDR2 FQGNSA. The CDR3 has 14 residues. V dropped 8 bases and J dropped 5 bases, with 16 bases sitting between them. The CDR3: CASRPGGGRNTIYF. In nucleotides, the CDR3 is TGTGCCAGCCGTCCGGGGGGAGGTAGAAACACCATATATTTT.

This clone was seen only a few times. V and J are TRBV7-2 and TRBJ1-4, with 7 bases aligning to TRBD1. The CDR3 has 14 amino acids. Per germline, CDR1 SGHTA and CDR2 FQGNSA. Trimming cost V 4 bases and J 4 bases; bases outside gene matches: 3. This CDR3 is CASSSDRVNEKLFF. CDR3 nucleotides: TGTGCCAGCAGCTCAGACAGGGTTAATGAAAAACTGTTTTTT. The whole variable domain, filled in from reference TRBV7-2 and TRBJ1-4, reads GAGVSQSPSNKVTEKGKDVELRCDPISGHTALYWYRQSLGQGLEFLIYFQGNSAPDKSGLPSDRFSAERTGGSVSTLTIQRTQQEDSAVYLCASSSDRVNEKLFFGSGTQLSVL.

This rearrangement joins TRBV7-2 to TRBJ1-1; D is unresolved. The CDR3 has 13 amino acids. V gave up 1 base and J gave up 4 bases, with 7 bases separating them. Germline V gene lookup returns CDR1 SGHTA and CDR2 FQGNSA. The CDR3 here is CASSLGLSTEAFF. CDR3 DNA: TGTGCCAGCAGCTTAGGCCTGAGCACTGAAGCTTTCTTT.

The chain carries TRBV27 and TRBJ2-7; 7 bases agree with TRBD2. This CDR3 has 15 residues. The germline V gene has CDR1 MNHEY and CDR2 SMNVEV (reference sequence). Trimming took 6 bases from V and 4 from J; bases not matched to a gene: 12. The CDR3: CASSTGLGSWYEQYF. The CDR3 DNA sequence: TGTGCCAGCAGCACCGGACTAGGGAGTTGGTACGAGCAGTACTTC.

This clone turned up a few times. The chain combines TRBV7-2 with TRBJ2-1; D uncertain. The CDR3 has 13 residues. Germline assignment: CDR1 SGHTA and CDR2 FQGNSA. The germline V and J ends were trimmed by 6 bases and 6 bases, with 12 bases remaining between them. Written as DNA, the CDR3 is TGTGCCAGCAGTCTAAACCGGGCCAATGAGCAGTTCTTC. The encoded protein is CASSLNRANEQFF.

This clone was counted many times. The chain links TRBV13 to TRBJ2-6; D unresolved. Germline CDR1 reads PRHDT; CDR2 reads FYEKMQ (reference sequence). This CDR3 spans 15 amino acids. Trimming removed 5 bases from V and 0 bases from J, with 8 bases in between. The CDR3 DNA sequence: TGTGCCAGCAGCCCCCTGATCTCTGGGGCCAACGTCCTGACTTTC. The encoded protein is CASSPLISGANVLTF.

In its sample, this clone was seen a few times. The rearrangement links TRBV29-1 to TRBJ2-3; 14 bases map to TRBD2. From germline, CDR1 is SQVTM and CDR2 ANQGSEA. The CDR3 loop spans 13 amino acids. Trimming at V came to 7 bases and at J to 7 bases, leaving 4 bases not matched to a gene. CDR3 sequence reads: CSAGTSGRNTQYF. The CDR3, as DNA: TGCAGCGCCGGGACTAGCGGGAGAAATACGCAGTATTTT.

This clone has a handful of counts. The chain recombines TRBV28 with TRBJ1-1; D not certain. V was shortened by 4 bases and J by 6 bases, with 9 bases between the two germline ends. The CDR3 is 12 residues long. CDR1 and CDR2 (germline): MDHEN, SYDVKM. CDR3 protein: CASSSWKPEAFF. CDR3 DNA: TGTGCCAGCAGTTCCTGGAAACCTGAAGCTTTCTTT.

This clone has only a few counts. The chain has TRBV7-2 and TRBJ2-4, with TRBD2 identical over 8 bases. Germline CDR1 SGHTA, CDR2 FQGNSA. This CDR3 has 14 amino acids. J lost 8 bases, V lost 1 base, and 4 bases had no gene match. CDR3 DNA: TGTGCCAGCAGCTTAGTTTCGGGAGGGGACATTCAGTACTTC. Protein: CASSLVSGGDIQYF.

This clone came up many times. The chain joins TRBV28 to TRBJ2-7; D remains ambiguous. The V end lost 5 bases, the J end lost 4 bases, and 24 bases lay between the germline ends. This CDR3 comprises 17 residues. Per germline, CDR1 MDHEN and CDR2 SYDVKM. The CDR3, as DNA: TGTGCCAGCAGTCCTGCGAGTCACGAAGGGTCGAAGTACGAGCAGTACGTC. Translated: CASSPASHEGSKYEQYV.

In this sample, this clone turned up a few times. The gene calls are TRBV25-1 and TRBJ1-1; a possible D gene is TRBD1 (5 bases). Germline V lookup: CDR1 MGHDK, CDR2 SYGVNS. CDR3 length: 14 residues. V lost 8 bases and J 1 base, leaving 14 bases between the germline ends. CDR3 in DNA: TGTGCCAGCCACTACGGGGGGGAGAACACTGAAGCTTTCTTT. Its protein product is CASHYGGENTEAFF.

This clone was detected only a few times. The chain recombines TRBV2 with TRBJ2-7, with 9 bases that match TRBD1. This CDR3 has 14 amino acids. Germline lookup yields CDR1 SNHLY and CDR2 FYNNEI. V was clipped by 7 bases and J by 0 bases; unmatched bases: 4. The CDR3 sequence is CASKGQGSSYEQYF. CDR3 coding DNA: TGTGCCAGCAAGGGACAGGGTAGCTCCTACGAGCAGTACTTC.

This clone was counted a few times. The V call is TRBV30, the J call TRBJ1-6; D remains unclear. The CDR3 sequence is 17 residues long. The germline V gene has CDR1 GTSNPN and CDR2 SVGIG (reference sequence). Between the trimmed V and J ends, which lost 0 bases and 0 bases, there was a span of 12 bases. CDR3 loop: CAWSVGRTSSYNSPLHF. Written as DNA, the CDR3 is TGTGCCTGGAGTGTAGGCAGGACGAGCTCCTATAATTCACCCCTCCACTTT.

The J gene is TRBJ2-7, the V gene TRBV15; 10 bases map to TRBD2. Germline V gene lookup returns CDR1 LNHNV and CDR2 YYDKDF (reference sequence). Losses at the gene ends were 0 bases for V and 5 bases for J; bases not matched to a gene: 4. The CDR3 has 15 residues. This chain's CDR3 is CATSREGLASNEQYF. CDR3 nucleotide sequence: TGTGCCACCAGCAGAGAGGGACTAGCGTCGAACGAGCAGTACTTC.

This chain connects TRBV10-3 to TRBJ1-1; D is undetermined. Germline CDR1 reads ENHRY; CDR2 reads SYGVKD. This CDR3 has 13 amino acids. Trimming shortened V by 6 bases and J by 3 bases, and 11 bases separated the two germline ends. The CDR3 loop is CAIRTPSDTEAFF. CDR3 DNA: TGTGCCATCAGAACACCAAGCGACACTGAAGCTTTCTTT.

The chain recombines TRBV28 with TRBJ2-7, with TRBD2 matching over 7 bases. Germline V CDR1 and CDR2: MDHEN, SYDVKM. Trimming removed 6 bases from V and 7 bases from J; junction bases left unmatched: 3. CDR3 length: 11 residues. CDR3 sequence (DNA): TGTGCCAGCAGGTACGGGAGGGAGCAGTACTTC. Translated: CASRYGREQYF.

A few counts support this clone. This chain connects TRBV5-1 to TRBJ2-1; 7 bases are a match to TRBD1. Per the germline V gene, CDR1 is SGHRS and CDR2 is YFSETQ. V dropped 4 bases and J dropped 8; count of bases not matched to a gene: 21. The CDR3 is 18 residues long. The CDR3 spells CASSTGYPGTDVVHEQFF. The CDR3, as DNA: TGCGCCAGCAGCACCGGCTACCCCGGGACAGATGTGGTGCATGAGCAGTTCTTC.